The subject of this entry is one T cell receptor beta chain. The antigen remains unidentified. The data were obtained in a study of shared clonotypes between healthy human individuals. General study results and limits: The low donor count limited represented genetic and exposure-history diversity.

Using immunoSEQ multiplex PCR, the repertoire was profiled, and TCRdb retains in-frame clones only, with some absent. Found here are fewer than 400,000 clones, roughly 70% of them singletons; the top ten hold about a tenth. CDR3 length: 16 amino acids. The germline gives CDR1 SGHAT, CDR2 FQDESV (reference sequence). With 1 base clipped from V and 8 bases from J, the junction kept 7 bases outside the gene matches. This clonotype was sampled from a man aged 25 to 40 in good health. The sample taken for sequencing was memory CD4+ T cells sorted from blood. Subset here: CD45RA-negative fraction. The chain uses TRBV11-1 and TRBJ2-1; 11 nucleotides agree with TRBD2. CDR3 bases: TGTGCCAGCAGCTTAGAGGGGGTTAGCGGGAGGGATGAGCAGTTCTTC. This translates into CASSLEGVSGRDEQFF.